A single sample gave rise to the 17 T cell receptor beta chains below, sequenced in a study of tumor-infiltrating lymphocytes in primary liver carcinoma. Making TCR beta cDNA involved 400 to 600 ng total RNA and a constant-region primer. What produced the TCR beta libraries was three nested multiplex PCR rounds using slightly modified ARM-PCR. Primers for the first two PCR rounds were TRBV1-TRBV30 forward primers and a C-beta reverse primer (approximately 10 cycles per round). One entry per CDR3 protein results from TCRdb running MiXCR on the multiplex PCR reads. This sample has 330,000 or so distinct CDR3 sequences; 65% occur once, and the top ten carry under 8%. The authors took blood RNA from unsorted whole blood and also extracted germline DNA. The sequenced sample consisted of peripheral blood. The receptors derive from a man aged 35 to 55 with primary liver carcinoma and hepatitis B virus infection.

Points on this clonotype: A much larger clone sits a single nucleotide away, making a read error possible. This is likely a read error, given that the CDR3 carries no conserved phenylalanine or tryptophan at its end. V usage is TRBV12-3 or TRBV12-4 and J usage is TRBJ1-3; D unclear. Trimming stripped 1 base from V and 2 bases from J, with 9 bases between. This CDR3 contains 15 residues. CDR3 loop: CASSLVGQTGNTIYY. CDR3 nucleotides: TGTGCCAGCAGTTTAGTCGGGCAGACTGGAAACACCATATATTAT.

Remarks on this clonotype: A read error may explain this, as a much larger clone is one base away. This chain connects TRBV4-2 to TRBJ1-5; no clear D. The CDR3 runs 14 residues. Germline lookup yields CDR1 LGHNA and CDR2 YNFKEQ. This CDR3 reads CASSQVDGNQRQHF. CDR3 DNA sequence: TGCGCCAGCAGCCAAGTTGATGGGAATCAGCGCCAGCATTTT.

This clonotype came up once. The junction differs from germline at one of its ends, possibly a read error. This sequence joins TRBV11-2 and TRBJ2-2; TRBD1 matches at 9 bases. CDR3 length: 14 amino acids. CDR1 is SGHAT, CDR2 FQNNGV, per germline. CDR3 region: CAGRPRDRAGELFF. The CDR3 DNA follows: TGTGCCGGCAGACCTCGGGACAGGGCCGGGGAGTTGTTTTTT. Full variable domain (outside the CDR3, taken from reference TRBV11-2 and TRBJ2-2): EAGVAQSPRYKIIEKRQSVAFWCNPISGHATLYWYQQILGQGPKLLIQFQNNGVVDDSQLPKDRFSAERLKGVDSTLKIQPAKLEDSAVYLCAGRPRDRAGELFFGEGSRLTVL.

On this clonotype itself: A clone one base away is much larger, so this may be a read error. This chain uses TRBV28 with TRBJ2-1; D may be TRBD1 (5 bases). The CDR3 is made up of 12 amino acids. Germline CDR1 is MDHEN and CDR2 is SYDVKM. V lost 3 bases and J 13 bases, leaving 13 bases between the germline ends. In DNA, the CDR3 is TGTGCCAGCAGTTTGCCAGGGCTGCATCAGTTCTTC. As protein: CASSLPGLHQFF.

Note on this clonotype: Germline and junction disagree at one end, which may indicate a read error. J is TRBJ2-1 and V is TRBV10-1, with 7 bases matching TRBD2. CDR3 size: 16 residues. Germline CDR1 is WNHNN and CDR2 is SYGVQD (reference sequence). The CDR3 nucleotides read TGCACCAGCTCTCGATCAAGCGGGAACACCTACAATGAGCAGTTCTTC. It is translated as CTSSRSSGNTYNEQFF.

This clonotype was counted only a few times. This sequence joins TRBV13 and TRBJ2-7; D remains ambiguous. This CDR3 has 14 residues. V lost 1 base and J 3 bases, leaving 10 bases between the germline ends. The germline gives CDR1 PRHDT, CDR2 FYEKMQ (reference sequence). The CDR3 sequence: CASSLVGEYYEQYF. CDR3 nucleotide sequence: TGTGCCAGCAGCTTAGTTGGCGAATACTACGAGCAGTACTTC.

The chain combines TRBV14 with TRBJ2-1; TRBD1 aligns across 7 bases. The germline V gene has CDR1 SGHDN and CDR2 FVKESK. V gave up 4 bases and J gave up 6 bases; unmatched junction bases: 12. This CDR3 has 16 residues. CDR3 sequence reads: CASSLLRGLTGNEQFF. CDR3 coding DNA: TGTGCCAGCAGCCTTCTCAGGGGGTTAACTGGCAATGAGCAGTTCTTC.

This clonotype was detected only once. This may be a read error: a much more frequent sequence differs by one nucleotide. V and J are TRBV4-1 and TRBJ2-7, with 11 bases lining up with TRBD2. This CDR3 has 17 amino acids. The germline V gene encodes CDR1 MGHRA and CDR2 YSYEKL. CDR3 DNA: TGCTCCAGCAGCCAAGACTCATCGGGACTAGCGGTCTACGAGCAGTACTTC. It codes for CSSSQDSSGLAVYEQYF.

A note on this clonotype: At one end the junction does not follow the germline gene, possibly because of a read error. The gene calls are TRBV5-4 and TRBJ2-5; TRBD1 matches 8 bases. The CDR3 sequence is 16 residues long. Germline V CDR1 and CDR2: SGHNT, YYREEE (reference sequence). The CDR3 DNA reads TGTGCCAACAGCCAGTCGGCGACAGGGGTTATAGAGACCCAGTACTTC. It specifies CANSQSATGVIETQYF. Supplemented by reference TRBV5-4 and TRBJ2-5, the full variable domain reads ETGVTQSPTHLIKTRGQQVTLRCSSQSGHNTVSWYQQALGQGPQFIFQYYREEENGRGNFPPRFSGLQFPNYSSELNVNALELDDSALYLCANSQSATGVIETQYFGPGTRLLVL.

This clonotype was counted ten times or more. This rearrangement joins TRBV6-5 to TRBJ1-1; D not resolved. V lost 1 base and J 1 base, leaving 10 bases between the germline ends. Germline V gene data show CDR1 as MNHEY and CDR2 as SVGAGI. CDR3 length: 15 residues. CDR3 loop: CASSYLLGPNTEAFF. In DNA form, the CDR3 reads TGTGCCAGCAGTTACTTATTAGGTCCGAACACTGAAGCTTTCTTT.

Turning to this clonotype: Since a much larger clone is just one base distant, this may be a read error. V and J are TRBV6-1 and TRBJ2-7; the D is unclear. Trimming removed 3 bases at V and 7 bases at J, with 16 bases between. Per germline, CDR1 MNHNS and CDR2 SASEGT. There are 14 residues in the CDR3. The CDR3 region has the DNA TGTGCCAGCAGTGAGTCCGTTGGCTACAATGAGCAGTACTTC. It specifies CASSESVGYNEQYF.

A word on this clonotype: A single base separates this from a much larger clone, so it may be a read error. The chain combines TRBV6-1 with TRBJ1-5, with D unclear. This CDR3 is 15 amino acids long. Germline V lookup: CDR1 MNHNS, CDR2 SASEGT. The CDR3 sequence is CASGEVSNSNQPQHF. The CDR3, as DNA: TGTGCCAGCGGTGAAGTCTCAAATAGCAATCAGCCCCAGCATTTT.

Regarding this clonotype: At one end, the junction sequence differs from germline, possibly due to a read error. The chain uses TRBV6-6 and TRBJ2-5, with 10 bases matching TRBD1. CDR3 length: 17 residues. CDR1 MNHNY and CDR2 SVGAGI come from the germline V gene (reference sequence). The CDR3 spells CVSRAMGRTGGQETQYF. For the CDR3, the DNA is TGTGTCAGCAGAGCCATGGGACGGACAGGGGGCCAAGAGACCCAGTACTTC.

The chain uses TRBV30 and TRBJ2-3; D is undetermined. The germline CDR1 and CDR2 sequences are GTSNPN and SVGIG (reference sequence). Trimming took 1 base from V and 3 from J, leaving 5 bases between them. The CDR3 has 12 amino acids. The CDR3 here is CAWSARTDTQYF. In DNA form, the CDR3 reads TGTGCCTGGAGTGCGAGGACAGATACGCAGTATTTT.

Remarks on this clonotype: Given the absence of the conserved phenylalanine or tryptophan at the CDR3 end, a read error is likely. The chain uses TRBV11-2 and TRBJ2-1; TRBD2 matches 7 bases. V was clipped by 5 bases and J by 8 bases; unmatched bases: 15. This CDR3 is 16 amino acids long. Germline lookup yields CDR1 SGHAT and CDR2 FQNNGV. CDR3 loop: CASSPIGGFLSYEQFL. In nucleotides, the CDR3 is TGTGCCAGCAGCCCAATCGGGGGGTTTCTTTCCTATGAGCAGTTCCTC.

At least ten counts were recorded for this clonotype. The V gene is TRBV29-1, the J gene TRBJ2-5, with D maybe TRBD1 (5 bases). V was pared by 1 base and J by 9 bases, with 21 bases between. CDR1 and CDR2 (germline): SQVTM, ANQGSEA. This CDR3 is built from 15 residues. CDR3 sequence (DNA): TGCAGCGTTGAAGGGGGCCCCAGGAGAGAGATCGCCCAGTACTTC. This gives the protein CSVEGGPRREIAQYF.

This clonotype has at least ten counts. Here the CDR3 reads CASSFTGGTNEKLFF. CDR3 DNA: TGTGCCAGCAGCTTCACAGGGGGAACTAATGAAAAACTGTTTTTT. This chain links TRBV11-2 with TRBJ1-4; 8 nucleotides line up with TRBD1. Germline CDR1 reads SGHAT; CDR2 reads FQNNGV. V was clipped by 3 bases and J by 1 base; unmatched bases: 1. The CDR3 is 15 amino acids.